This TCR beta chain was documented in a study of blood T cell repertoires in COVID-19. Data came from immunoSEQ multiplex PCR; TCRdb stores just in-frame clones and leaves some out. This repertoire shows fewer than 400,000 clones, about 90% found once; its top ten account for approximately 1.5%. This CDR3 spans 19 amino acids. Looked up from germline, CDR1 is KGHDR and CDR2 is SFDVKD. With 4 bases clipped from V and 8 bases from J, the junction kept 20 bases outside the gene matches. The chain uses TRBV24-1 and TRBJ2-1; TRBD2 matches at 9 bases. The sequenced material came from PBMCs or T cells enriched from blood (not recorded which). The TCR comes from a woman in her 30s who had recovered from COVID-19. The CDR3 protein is CATSDTDRSLAGEEDEQFF. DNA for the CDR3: TGTGCCACCAGTGACACGGACAGGTCCTTAGCGGGAGAGGAAGATGAGCAGTTCTTC.